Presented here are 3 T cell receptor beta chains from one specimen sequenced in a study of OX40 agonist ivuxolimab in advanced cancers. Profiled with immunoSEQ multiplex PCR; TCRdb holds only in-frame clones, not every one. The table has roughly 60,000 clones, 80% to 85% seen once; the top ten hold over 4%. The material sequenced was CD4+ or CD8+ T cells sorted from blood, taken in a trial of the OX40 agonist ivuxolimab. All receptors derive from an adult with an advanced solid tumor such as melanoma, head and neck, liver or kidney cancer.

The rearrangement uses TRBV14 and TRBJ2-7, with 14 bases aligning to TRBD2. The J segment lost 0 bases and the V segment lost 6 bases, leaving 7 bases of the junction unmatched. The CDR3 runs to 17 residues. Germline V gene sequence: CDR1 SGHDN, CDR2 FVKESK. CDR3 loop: CASSLTSGRGSSYEQYF. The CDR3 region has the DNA TGTGCCAGCAGTCTGACTAGCGGGAGGGGGAGCTCCTACGAGCAGTACTTC.

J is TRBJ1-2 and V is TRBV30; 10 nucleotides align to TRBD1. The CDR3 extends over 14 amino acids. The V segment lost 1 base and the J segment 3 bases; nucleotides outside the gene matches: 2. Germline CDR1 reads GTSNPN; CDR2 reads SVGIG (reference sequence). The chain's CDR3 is CAWSDGQGDYGYTF. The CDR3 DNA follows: TGTGCCTGGAGTGATGGACAGGGGGACTATGGCTACACCTTC.

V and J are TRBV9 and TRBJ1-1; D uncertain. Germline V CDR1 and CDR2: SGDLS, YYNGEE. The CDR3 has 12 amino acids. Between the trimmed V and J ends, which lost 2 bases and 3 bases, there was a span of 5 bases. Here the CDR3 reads CASSVGDTEAFF. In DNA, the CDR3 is TGTGCCAGCAGCGTCGGGGACACTGAAGCTTTCTTT. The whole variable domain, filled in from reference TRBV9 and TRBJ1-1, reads DSGVTQTPKHLITATGQRVTLRCSPRSGDLSVYWYQQSLDQGLQFLIQYYNGEERAKGNILERFSAQQFPDLHSELNLSSLELGDSALYFCASSVGDTEAFFGQGTRLTVV.